The 5 T cell receptor beta chains below all came from one sample that was sequenced in a study of cytomegalovirus exposure and HLA in healthy donors. The table came from immunoSEQ multiplex PCR; TCRdb's copy has only in-frame clones and leaves some out. The profile shows over 150,000 clones, approximately 86% of them singletons. Sequencing input: PBMCs. The receptors were gathered from a man aged 18 to 35 in good health and CMV-seropositive.

The chain is built from TRBV6-6 and TRBJ2-1; 7 bases fit TRBD1. The trim removed 2 bases at V and 6 bases at J, leaving 4 bases unmatched. Germline-derived CDR1 and CDR2 are MNHNY and SVGAGI (reference sequence). The CDR3 has 14 amino acids. Here the CDR3 DNA reads TGTGCCAGCAGTTACAGGGGGCCGAGCAATGAGCAGTTCTTC. It encodes CASSYRGPSNEQFF.

V gene TRBV5-4 combines with J gene TRBJ2-1; D is unresolved. Germline V gene data show CDR1 as SGHNT and CDR2 as YYREEE (reference sequence). The CDR3 consists of 18 residues. V lost 0 bases, J lost 0 bases, and 16 bases lay in between. CDR3 sequence reads: CASSLATGPRSSYNEQFF. The CDR3 coding sequence is TGTGCCAGCAGCTTGGCCACCGGCCCCCGGAGCTCCTACAATGAGCAGTTCTTC.

This clone was detected once. This chain uses TRBV7-2 with TRBJ2-3, with 10 bases matching TRBD2. Trimming at V came to 5 bases and at J to 4 bases, leaving 9 bases not matched to a gene. Germline V gene lookup returns CDR1 SGHTA and CDR2 FQGNSA. The CDR3 consists of 16 residues. CDR3 DNA sequence: TGTGCCAGCAGCCCCCGCGGAGCGGGAGGGCCAGATACGCAGTATTTT. Translated, it gives CASSPRGAGGPDTQYF.

The V call is TRBV19, the J call TRBJ1-3; tentative D call: TRBD1 (5 bases). V lost 1 base to trimming and J lost 0 bases, with 13 bases between them. The CDR3 loop spans 17 amino acids. Germline V gene lookup returns CDR1 LNHDA and CDR2 SQIVND (reference sequence). The CDR3 DNA follows: TGTGCCAGTAGTATAGTAGTGACGGACATCTCTGGAAACACCATATATTTT. Translated, it gives CASSIVVTDISGNTIYF.

This clone was detected a few times. The chain employs TRBV7-9 and TRBJ1-5; a possible D gene is TRBD1 (5 bases). From germline, CDR1 is SEHNR and CDR2 FQNEAQ (reference sequence). The V end lost 6 bases, the J end lost 6 bases, and 9 bases lay between the germline ends. The CDR3 is made up of 12 amino acids. The CDR3 here is CASSRGGQPQHF. Written as DNA, the CDR3 is TGTGCCAGCAGTAGGGGCGGTCAGCCCCAGCATTTT.